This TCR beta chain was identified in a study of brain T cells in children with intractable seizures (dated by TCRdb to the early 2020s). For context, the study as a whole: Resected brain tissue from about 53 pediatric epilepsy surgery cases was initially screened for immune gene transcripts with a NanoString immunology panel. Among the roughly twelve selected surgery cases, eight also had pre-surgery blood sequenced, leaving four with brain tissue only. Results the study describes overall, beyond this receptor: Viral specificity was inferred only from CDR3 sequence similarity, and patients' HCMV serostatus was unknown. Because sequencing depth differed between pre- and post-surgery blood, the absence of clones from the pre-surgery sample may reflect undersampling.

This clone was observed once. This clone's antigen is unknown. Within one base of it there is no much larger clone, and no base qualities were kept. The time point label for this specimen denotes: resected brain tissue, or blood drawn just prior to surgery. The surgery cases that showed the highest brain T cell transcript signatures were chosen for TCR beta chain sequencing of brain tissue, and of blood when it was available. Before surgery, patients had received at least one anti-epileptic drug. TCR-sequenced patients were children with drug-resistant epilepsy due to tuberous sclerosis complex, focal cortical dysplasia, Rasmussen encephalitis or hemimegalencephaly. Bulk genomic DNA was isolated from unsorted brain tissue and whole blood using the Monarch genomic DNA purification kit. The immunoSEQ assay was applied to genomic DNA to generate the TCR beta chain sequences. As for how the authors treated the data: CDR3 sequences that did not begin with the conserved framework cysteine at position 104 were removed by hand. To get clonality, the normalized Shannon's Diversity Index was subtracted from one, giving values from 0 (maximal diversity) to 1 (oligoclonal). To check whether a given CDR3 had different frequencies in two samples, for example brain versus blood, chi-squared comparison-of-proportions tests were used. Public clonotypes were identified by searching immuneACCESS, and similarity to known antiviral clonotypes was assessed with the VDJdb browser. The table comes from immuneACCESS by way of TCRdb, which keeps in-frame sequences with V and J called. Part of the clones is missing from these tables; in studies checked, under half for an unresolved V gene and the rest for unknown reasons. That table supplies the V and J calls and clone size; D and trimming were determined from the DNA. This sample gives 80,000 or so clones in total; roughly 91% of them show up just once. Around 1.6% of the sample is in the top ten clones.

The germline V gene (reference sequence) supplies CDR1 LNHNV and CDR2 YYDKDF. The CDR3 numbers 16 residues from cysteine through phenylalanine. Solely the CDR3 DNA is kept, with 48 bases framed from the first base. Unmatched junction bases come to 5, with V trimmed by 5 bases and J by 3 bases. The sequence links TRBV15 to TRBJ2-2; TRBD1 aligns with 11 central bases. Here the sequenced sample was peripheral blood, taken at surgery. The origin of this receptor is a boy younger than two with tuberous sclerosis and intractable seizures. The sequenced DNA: TGTGCCACCAGCGGGGGGACAGGGGGAGACACCGGGGAGCTGTTTTTT. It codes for CATSGGTGGDTGELFF.